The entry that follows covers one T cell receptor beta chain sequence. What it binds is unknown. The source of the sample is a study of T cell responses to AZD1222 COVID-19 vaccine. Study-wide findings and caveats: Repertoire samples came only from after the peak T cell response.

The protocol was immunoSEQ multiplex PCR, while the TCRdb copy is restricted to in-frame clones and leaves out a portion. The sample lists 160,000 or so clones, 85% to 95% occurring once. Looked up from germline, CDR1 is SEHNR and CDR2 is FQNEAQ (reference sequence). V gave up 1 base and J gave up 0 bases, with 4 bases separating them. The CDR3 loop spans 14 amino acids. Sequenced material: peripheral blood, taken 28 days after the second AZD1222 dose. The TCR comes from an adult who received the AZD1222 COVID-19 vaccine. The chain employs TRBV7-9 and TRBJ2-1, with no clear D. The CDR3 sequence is CASSLEGSYNEQFF. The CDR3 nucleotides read TGTGCCAGCAGCTTAGAGGGCTCCTACAATGAGCAGTTCTTC.